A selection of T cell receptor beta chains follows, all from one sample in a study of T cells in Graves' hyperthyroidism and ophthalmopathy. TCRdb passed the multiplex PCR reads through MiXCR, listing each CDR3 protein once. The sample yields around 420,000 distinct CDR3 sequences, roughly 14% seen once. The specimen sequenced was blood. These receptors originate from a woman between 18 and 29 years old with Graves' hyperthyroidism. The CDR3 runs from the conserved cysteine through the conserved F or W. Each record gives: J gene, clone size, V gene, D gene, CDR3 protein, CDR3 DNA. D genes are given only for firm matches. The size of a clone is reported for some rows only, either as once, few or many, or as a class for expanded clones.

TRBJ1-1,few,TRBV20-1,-,CSAQGEFERAFF,TGCAGTGCCCAAGGGGAGTTTGAACGCGCTTTCTTT
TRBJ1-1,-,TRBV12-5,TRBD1,CASGLVQITGGRVEAFF,TGTGCTAGTGGTTTGGTACAGATTACAGGGGGCCGTGTTGAAGCTTTCTTT
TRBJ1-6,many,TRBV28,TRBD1,CASSFVTGRSPLHF,TGTGCCAGCAGTTTCGTGACAGGGCGGTCGCCCCTCCACTTT
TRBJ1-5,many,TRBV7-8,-,CASKPGGNQPQHF,TGTGCCAGCAAGCCTGGGGGCAATCAGCCCCAGCATTTT
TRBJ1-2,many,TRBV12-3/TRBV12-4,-,CASSLGKGTGYTF,TGTGCCAGCAGTTTGGGAAAGGGTACGGGCTACACCTTC
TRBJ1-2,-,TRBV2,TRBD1,CASSQVGTGPLGYTF,TGCGCCAGCAGCCAAGTAGGGACAGGGCCCTTGGGCTACACCTTC
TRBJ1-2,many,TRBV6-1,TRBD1,CASSPGQDKGYTF,TGTGCCAGCAGCCCGGGACAGGATAAGGGCTACACCTTC
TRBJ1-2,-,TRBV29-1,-,CSVDFAFRHGRESGYTF,TGCAGCGTTGATTTTGCCTTTCGTCATGGCAGGGAAAGCGGCTACACCTTC
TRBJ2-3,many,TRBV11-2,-,CASSLGTQTQYF,TGTGCCAGCAGCTTGGGCACCCAAACGCAGTATTTT
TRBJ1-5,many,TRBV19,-,CASSIRGNRGNQPQHF,TGTGCCAGTAGTATAAGGGGCAACCGGGGCAATCAGCCCCAGCATTTT
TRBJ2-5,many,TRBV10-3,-,CAISEPSVGGTQYF,TGTGCCATCAGTGAGCCTAGCGTTGGTGGGACCCAGTACTTC
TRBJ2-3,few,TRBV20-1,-,CSASFLVPPADTQYF,TGCAGTGCTAGCTTTCTGGTTCCGCCGGCAGATACGCAGTATTTT
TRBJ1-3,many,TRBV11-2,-,CASSLGAVLSSGNTIYF,TGTGCCAGCAGCTTAGGTGCAGTTTTGAGCTCTGGAAACACCATATATTTT
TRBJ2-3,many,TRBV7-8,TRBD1,CASSLGQAQYF,TGTGCCAGCAGCTTGGGACAGGCGCAGTATTTT
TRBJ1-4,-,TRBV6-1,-,CASSNTGWREKLFF,TGTGCCAGCAGTAATACGGGCTGGAGAGAAAAACTGTTTTTT
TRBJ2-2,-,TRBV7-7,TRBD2,CASSPWLGTGGMNTGELFF,TGTGCTAGCAGCCCCTGGTTAGGAACGGGAGGGATGAACACCGGGGAGCTGTTTTTT
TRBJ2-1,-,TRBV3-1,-,CASSQWGLEQFF,TGTGCCAGCAGCCAATGGGGGTTGGAGCAGTTCTTC
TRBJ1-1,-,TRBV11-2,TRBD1,CASSLERQGNSEAFF,TGTGCCAGCAGCTTAGAAAGACAGGGGAATAGTGAAGCTTTCTTT
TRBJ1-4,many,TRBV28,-,CASSLGERSEKLFF,TGTGCCAGCAGTTTAGGTGAAAGGAGTGAAAAACTGTTTTTT
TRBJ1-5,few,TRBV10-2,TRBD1,CASRPGQGPGGNQPQHF,TGCGCCAGCAGGCCGGGACAGGGACCAGGGGGCAATCAGCCCCAGCATTTT
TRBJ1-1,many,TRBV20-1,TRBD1,CSARRGQNTEAFF,TGCAGTGCTCGCAGGGGGCAGAACACTGAAGCTTTCTTT
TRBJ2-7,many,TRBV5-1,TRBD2,CASKPGGAEDEQYF,TGCGCCAGCAAGCCGGGGGGGGCTGAGGACGAGCAGTACTTC
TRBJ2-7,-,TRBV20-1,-,CSASDLRDDYEQYF,TGCAGTGCTAGTGATCTCCGGGACGACTACGAGCAGTACTTC
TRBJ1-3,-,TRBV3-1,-,CASSATRGGSGNTIYF,TGTGCCAGCAGCGCGACAAGGGGGGGCTCTGGAAACACCATATATTTT
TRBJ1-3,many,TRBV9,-,CASSAPGDITGNTIYF,TGTGCCAGCAGCGCCCCCGGAGACATCACTGGAAACACCATATATTTT
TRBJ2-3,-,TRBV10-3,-,CAISESIQILTDTQYF,TGTGCCATCAGTGAGTCGATACAGATTCTCACAGATACGCAGTATTTT
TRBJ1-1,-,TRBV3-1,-,CASRGGVTTENTEAFF,TGTGCCAGCAGGGGGGGGGTTACGACGGAAAACACTGAAGCTTTCTTT
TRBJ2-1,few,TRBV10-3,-,CAISPRGVNEQFF,TGTGCCATCTCCCCCCGGGGAGTCAATGAGCAGTTCTTC
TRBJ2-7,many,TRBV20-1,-,CSATEDPQQYF,TGCAGTGCTACAGAGGATCCTCAGCAGTACTTC
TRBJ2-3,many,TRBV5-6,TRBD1,CASSSRDRGLADTQYF,TGTGCCAGCAGCTCCCGGGACAGGGGGCTGGCAGATACGCAGTATTTT
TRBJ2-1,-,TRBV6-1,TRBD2,CASRPHPLAVRFNEQFF,TGTGCCAGCAGACCTCACCCCCTAGCGGTTAGGTTCAATGAGCAGTTCTTC
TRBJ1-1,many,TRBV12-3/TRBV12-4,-,CASSLGLAPEAFF,TGTGCCAGCAGTTTAGGATTGGCGCCTGAAGCTTTCTTT
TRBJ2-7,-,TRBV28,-,CASSLVWRLGLGYEQYF,TGTGCCAGCAGTTTAGTCTGGCGGCTAGGGCTTGGGTACGAGCAGTACTTC
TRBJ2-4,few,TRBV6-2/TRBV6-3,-,CASSQGGKNIQYF,TGTGCCAGCAGCCAAGGGGGCAAAAACATTCAGTACTTC
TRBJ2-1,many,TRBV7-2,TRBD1,CASSLQGAAGVPEQFF,TGTGCCAGCAGCTTACAGGGGGCTGCAGGGGTTCCTGAGCAGTTCTTC
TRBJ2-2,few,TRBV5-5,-,CASSLITGGTGELFF,TGTGCCAGCAGCTTGATCACAGGTGGCACCGGGGAGCTGTTTTTT
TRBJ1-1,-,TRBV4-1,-,CASSHTAGVAEAFF,TGCGCCAGCAGCCACACCGCAGGGGTGGCTGAAGCTTTCTTT
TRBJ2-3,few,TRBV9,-,CASTSRGDTQYF,TGTGCCAGCACCTCTAGAGGTGATACGCAGTATTTT
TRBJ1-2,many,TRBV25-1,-,CASSEMTGYGYTF,TGTGCCAGCAGTGAGATGACAGGCTATGGCTACACCTTC
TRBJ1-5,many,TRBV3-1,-,CASSQGRGVNQPQHF,TGTGCCAGCAGCCAAGGGCGGGGGGTGAATCAGCCCCAGCATTTT
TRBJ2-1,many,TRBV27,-,CASSFPPPGEQFF,TGTGCCAGCAGTTTTCCACCTCCGGGTGAGCAGTTCTTC
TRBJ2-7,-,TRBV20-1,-,CSARAEWGGEQYF,TGCAGTGCTAGAGCGGAGTGGGGAGGTGAGCAGTACTTC
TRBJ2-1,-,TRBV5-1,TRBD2,CASSLVPTSALYNEQFF,TGCGCCAGCAGCTTGGTCCCGACTAGCGCCCTTTACAATGAGCAGTTCTTC
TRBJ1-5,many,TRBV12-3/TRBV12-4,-,CASSLGGLSNQPQHF,TGTGCCAGCAGTCTCGGGGGTCTTAGCAATCAGCCCCAGCATTTT
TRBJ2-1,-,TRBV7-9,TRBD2,CASSLVSGNLYNEQFF,TGTGCCAGCAGCTTAGTTAGCGGGAATCTCTACAATGAGCAGTTCTTC
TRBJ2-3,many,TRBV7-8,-,CASSPGLGSSTDTQYF,TGTGCCAGCAGCCCAGGTCTGGGGTCTAGCACAGATACGCAGTATTTT
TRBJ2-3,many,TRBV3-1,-,CASSSGEAQYF,TGTGCCAGCAGCTCGGGAGAGGCGCAGTATTTT
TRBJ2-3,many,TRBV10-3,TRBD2,CAIRHLSGNTDTQYF,TGTGCCATCAGGCATCTTAGCGGGAATACAGATACGCAGTATTTT
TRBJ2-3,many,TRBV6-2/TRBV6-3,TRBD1,CASRNGDRETDTQYF,TGTGCCAGCAGGAACGGGGACAGGGAAACAGATACGCAGTATTTT
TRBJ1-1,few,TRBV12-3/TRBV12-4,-,CASSYAGALTEAFF,TGTGCCAGCAGTTATGCAGGGGCATTGACTGAAGCTTTCTTT
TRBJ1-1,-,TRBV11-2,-,CASSPLSPRHTYTEAFF,TGTGCCAGCAGCCCGCTAAGTCCCCGTCACACGTACACTGAAGCTTTCTTT
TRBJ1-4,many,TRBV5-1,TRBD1,CASSFPTGGSEKLFF,TGCGCCAGCAGCTTCCCGACAGGGGGCTCTGAAAAACTGTTTTTT
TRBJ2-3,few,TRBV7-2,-,CASSSEAGGQITDTQYF,TGTGCCAGCAGCTCAGAAGCCGGGGGGCAGATCACAGATACGCAGTATTTT
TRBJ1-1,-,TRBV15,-,CATSRDTGLSEAFF,TGTGCCACCAGCAGGGATACAGGGCTCTCTGAAGCTTTCTTT
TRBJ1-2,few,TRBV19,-,CASSPGLENYGYTF,TGTGCCAGTAGTCCCGGCCTGGAAAACTATGGCTACACCTTC